These T cell receptor beta chains were read from a single sample in a study of control samples from healthy donors and cancer patients. Here immunoSEQ multiplex PCR was the method, and the copy in TCRdb shows in-frame clones only, minus some. Of 65,000 to 100,000 clones detected, about nine tenths appear once; the ten largest clones hold roughly 15%. What was sequenced was blood. These receptor sequences come from a man over 45 in good health. CDR3s include the opening cysteine and the closing phenylalanine or tryptophan. Fields, in order: CDR3 length, clone size, J gene, V gene, D gene, CDR3 protein, CDR3 DNA. D genes are given only for firm matches. Clone size is given for some rows only: seen once, a few or many times, or a class if the clone is expanded.

CDR3 length: 13
clone size: -
J gene: TRBJ1-3
V gene: TRBV6-6
D gene: -
CDR3 protein: CASSLEPGNTIYF
CDR3 DNA: TGTGCCAGCAGTCTAGAGCCTGGAAACACCATATATTTT

CDR3 length: 12
clone size: few
J gene: TRBJ2-7
V gene: TRBV19
D gene: TRBD1
CDR3 protein: CASSSRGPEQYF
CDR3 DNA: TGTGCCAGTAGTAGCAGGGGGCCCGAGCAGTACTTC

CDR3 length: 14
clone size: few
J gene: TRBJ1-2
V gene: TRBV7-9
D gene: TRBD1
CDR3 protein: CASSLDRSLYGYTF
CDR3 DNA: TGTGCCAGCAGCCTGGACAGGTCCCTCTATGGCTACACCTTC

CDR3 length: 15
clone size: -
J gene: TRBJ1-5
V gene: TRBV6-6
D gene: -
CDR3 protein: CASRPPTGLDQPQHF
CDR3 DNA: TGTGCCAGCAGGCCTCCTACAGGGCTCGATCAGCCCCAGCATTTT

CDR3 length: 14
clone size: -
J gene: TRBJ2-7
V gene: TRBV13
D gene: -
CDR3 protein: CASSQGRTSTRQYF
CDR3 DNA: TGTGCCAGCAGCCAGGGACGTACATCTACGAGGCAGTACTTC

CDR3 length: 13
clone size: -
J gene: TRBJ1-5
V gene: TRBV18
D gene: -
CDR3 protein: CASSIEGLQPQHF
CDR3 DNA: TGTGCCAGCTCTATCGAGGGTCTCCAGCCCCAGCATTTT

CDR3 length: 13
clone size: once
J gene: TRBJ2-5
V gene: TRBV30
D gene: -
CDR3 protein: CAWSVGRDGTQYF
CDR3 DNA: TGTGCCTGGAGTGTAGGCCGGGATGGGACCCAGTACTTC

CDR3 length: 15
clone size: -
J gene: TRBJ1-1
V gene: TRBV5-4
D gene: -
CDR3 protein: CASSISGTVNTEAFF
CDR3 DNA: TGTGCCAGCAGCATCTCCGGGACGGTTAACACTGAAGCTTTCTTT

CDR3 length: 13
clone size: -
J gene: TRBJ2-7
V gene: TRBV2
D gene: TRBD2
CDR3 protein: CASDLGGTDPQYF
CDR3 DNA: TGTGCCAGCGACCTGGGAGGGACGGACCCGCAGTACTTC

CDR3 length: 13
clone size: once
J gene: TRBJ1-4
V gene: TRBV30
D gene: -
CDR3 protein: CAWNGQLNEKLFF
CDR3 DNA: TGTGCCTGGAACGGCCAGCTTAATGAAAAACTGTTTTTT

CDR3 length: 15
clone size: -
J gene: TRBJ1-1
V gene: TRBV10-1
D gene: -
CDR3 protein: CASSESTGRDTEAFF
CDR3 DNA: TGCGCCAGCAGTGAGTCGACAGGTCGGGACACTGAAGCTTTCTTT

CDR3 length: 12
clone size: -
J gene: TRBJ2-7
V gene: TRBV6-6
D gene: -
CDR3 protein: CASTAASYEQYF
CDR3 DNA: TGTGCCAGCACGGCAGCTTCATACGAGCAGTACTTC

CDR3 length: 15
clone size: -
J gene: TRBJ2-3
V gene: TRBV7-9
D gene: -
CDR3 protein: CASSLSGATADTQYF
CDR3 DNA: TGTGCCAGCAGCTTATCCGGCGCGACGGCAGATACGCAGTATTTT

CDR3 length: 15
clone size: once
J gene: TRBJ1-2
V gene: TRBV2
D gene: -
CDR3 protein: CASSDMTGVNYGYTF
CDR3 DNA: TGTGCCAGCAGTGATATGACAGGCGTTAACTATGGCTACACCTTC

CDR3 length: 15
clone size: -
J gene: TRBJ2-5
V gene: TRBV30
D gene: -
CDR3 protein: CAWRGSGGGLETQYF
CDR3 DNA: TGTGCCTGGAGGGGTTCGGGAGGGGGCTTGGAGACCCAGTACTTC

CDR3 length: 14
clone size: -
J gene: TRBJ1-5
V gene: TRBV18
D gene: -
CDR3 protein: CASSPGERNQPQHF
CDR3 DNA: TGTGCCAGCTCACCAGGGGAACGCAATCAGCCCCAGCATTTT

CDR3 length: 18
clone size: -
J gene: TRBJ1-5
V gene: TRBV6-2/TRBV6-3
D gene: -
CDR3 protein: CASSYLSGEGASNQPQHF
CDR3 DNA: TGTGCCAGCAGTTACCTCTCCGGGGAAGGGGCTAGCAATCAGCCCCAGCATTTT

CDR3 length: 12
clone size: -
J gene: TRBJ2-3
V gene: TRBV30
D gene: -
CDR3 protein: CAWNDRTDTQYF
CDR3 DNA: TGTGCCTGGAACGACCGTACAGATACGCAGTATTTT

CDR3 length: 15
clone size: -
J gene: TRBJ2-5
V gene: TRBV3-1/TRBV3-2
D gene: TRBD1
CDR3 protein: CASSWGTGERETQYF
CDR3 DNA: TGTGCCAGCAGCTGGGGGACAGGGGAAAGAGAGACCCAGTACTTC

CDR3 length: 11
clone size: -
J gene: TRBJ1-2
V gene: TRBV20-1
D gene: -
CDR3 protein: CSAREGHGYTF
CDR3 DNA: TGCAGTGCTAGAGAAGGACATGGCTACACCTTC

CDR3 length: 13
clone size: -
J gene: TRBJ1-1
V gene: TRBV2
D gene: -
CDR3 protein: CASSGSENTEAFF
CDR3 DNA: TGTGCCAGCAGTGGGTCGGAGAACACTGAAGCTTTCTTT

CDR3 length: 15
clone size: -
J gene: TRBJ1-4
V gene: TRBV2
D gene: -
CDR3 protein: CASRALGATNEKLFF
CDR3 DNA: TGTGCCAGCAGGGCGCTGGGGGCAACTAATGAAAAACTGTTTTTT

CDR3 length: 14
clone size: -
J gene: TRBJ1-2
V gene: TRBV6-5
D gene: -
CDR3 protein: CASSYYGTSGGYTF
CDR3 DNA: TGTGCCAGCAGTTATTACGGGACAAGCGGTGGCTACACCTTC

CDR3 length: 13
clone size: -
J gene: TRBJ2-1
V gene: TRBV19
D gene: TRBD2
CDR3 protein: CASSELAGGEQFF
CDR3 DNA: TGTGCCAGTAGTGAGTTAGCGGGGGGTGAGCAGTTCTTC

CDR3 length: 15
clone size: -
J gene: TRBJ2-1
V gene: TRBV24-1
D gene: -
CDR3 protein: CATSDPGGLGNEQFF
CDR3 DNA: TGTGCCACCAGTGACCCCGGGGGGCTCGGCAATGAGCAGTTCTTC

CDR3 length: 15
clone size: -
J gene: TRBJ1-1
V gene: TRBV30
D gene: -
CDR3 protein: CAWRPGRGRGAEAFF
CDR3 DNA: TGTGCCTGGAGACCGGGAAGGGGCCGAGGTGCGGAAGCTTTCTTT

CDR3 length: 12
clone size: -
J gene: TRBJ1-2
V gene: TRBV7-9
D gene: -
CDR3 protein: CASSLLPFGYTF
CDR3 DNA: TGTGCCAGCAGCTTACTGCCGTTCGGCTACACCTTC

CDR3 length: 14
clone size: -
J gene: TRBJ1-6
V gene: TRBV5-8
D gene: -
CDR3 protein: CASSLIGHPSPLHF
CDR3 DNA: TGTGCCAGCAGCCTCATCGGACATCCTTCACCCCTCCACTTT

CDR3 length: 15
clone size: -
J gene: TRBJ1-6
V gene: TRBV19
D gene: TRBD1
CDR3 protein: CASRGQGAENSPLHF
CDR3 DNA: TGTGCCAGTAGGGGACAGGGGGCAGAAAATTCACCCCTCCACTTT

CDR3 length: 12
clone size: -
J gene: TRBJ1-4
V gene: TRBV12-3/TRBV12-4
D gene: -
CDR3 protein: CASSLLNEKLFF
CDR3 DNA: TGTGCCAGCAGTTTACTTAATGAAAAACTGTTTTTT

CDR3 length: 13
clone size: -
J gene: TRBJ1-2
V gene: TRBV3-1/TRBV3-2
D gene: -
CDR3 protein: CASSRTEASGYTF
CDR3 DNA: TGTGCCAGCAGCAGGACAGAGGCGAGCGGCTACACCTTC

CDR3 length: 12
clone size: -
J gene: TRBJ1-3
V gene: TRBV7-2
D gene: -
CDR3 protein: CASSLLGNTIYF
CDR3 DNA: TGTGCCAGCAGCTTACTTGGAAACACCATATATTTT

CDR3 length: 12
clone size: -
J gene: TRBJ1-2
V gene: TRBV7-9
D gene: -
CDR3 protein: CASSLNEAGYTF
CDR3 DNA: TGTGCCAGCAGCCTGAACGAGGCTGGCTACACCTTC

CDR3 length: 16
clone size: -
J gene: TRBJ2-5
V gene: TRBV5-5
D gene: TRBD2
CDR3 protein: CASSLELAGGRETQYF
CDR3 DNA: TGTGCCAGCAGCTTGGAGCTAGCGGGGGGGCGAGAGACCCAGTACTTC

CDR3 length: 16
clone size: -
J gene: TRBJ1-3
V gene: TRBV5-1
D gene: -
CDR3 protein: CASSLTSVISGNTIYF
CDR3 DNA: TGCGCCAGCAGCTTAACCTCGGTCATCTCTGGAAACACCATATATTTT

CDR3 length: 14
clone size: -
J gene: TRBJ1-5
V gene: TRBV19
D gene: -
CDR3 protein: CASSIDTGRQPQHF
CDR3 DNA: TGTGCCAGTAGTATAGACACAGGGAGACAGCCCCAGCATTTT

CDR3 length: 14
clone size: -
J gene: TRBJ1-1
V gene: TRBV6-5
D gene: -
CDR3 protein: CASSYRGTNTEAFF
CDR3 DNA: TGTGCCAGCAGTTACAGGGGGACGAACACTGAAGCTTTCTTT

CDR3 length: 14
clone size: -
J gene: TRBJ1-2
V gene: TRBV19
D gene: -
CDR3 protein: CASSISGQNYGYTF
CDR3 DNA: TGTGCCAGTAGTATTTCGGGACAAAACTATGGCTACACCTTC

CDR3 length: 17
clone size: -
J gene: TRBJ2-1
V gene: TRBV19
D gene: -
CDR3 protein: CASSLGRLSSSYNEQFF
CDR3 DNA: TGTGCCAGTAGCCTAGGACGGCTGAGTAGCTCCTACAATGAGCAGTTCTTC

CDR3 length: 14
clone size: -
J gene: TRBJ1-5
V gene: TRBV2
D gene: -
CDR3 protein: CASNLEASNQPQHF
CDR3 DNA: TGTGCCAGCAACCTTGAGGCTAGCAATCAGCCCCAGCATTTT

CDR3 length: 15
clone size: -
J gene: TRBJ2-2
V gene: TRBV5-5
D gene: -
CDR3 protein: CASSLFDRDTGELFF
CDR3 DNA: TGTGCCAGCAGCTTATTTGATCGGGACACCGGGGAGCTGTTTTTT

CDR3 length: 15
clone size: once
J gene: TRBJ1-1
V gene: TRBV5-6
D gene: -
CDR3 protein: CASSGYGTANTEAFF
CDR3 DNA: TGTGCCAGCAGCGGTTACGGGACGGCGAACACTGAAGCTTTCTTT

CDR3 length: 15
clone size: -
J gene: TRBJ2-7
V gene: TRBV10-2
D gene: -
CDR3 protein: CASSGVQGPTYEQYF
CDR3 DNA: TGCGCCAGCAGTGGGGTCCAGGGCCCCACCTACGAGCAGTACTTC

CDR3 length: 14
clone size: -
J gene: TRBJ1-1
V gene: TRBV3-1/TRBV3-2
D gene: -
CDR3 protein: CASSFGPGDTEAFF
CDR3 DNA: TGTGCCAGCAGCTTCGGGCCTGGGGACACTGAAGCTTTCTTT

CDR3 length: 14
clone size: -
J gene: TRBJ1-2
V gene: TRBV4-1
D gene: TRBD1
CDR3 protein: CASSQVGQGNGYTF
CDR3 DNA: TGCGCCAGCAGCCAAGTCGGACAGGGCAATGGCTACACCTTC

CDR3 length: 14
clone size: -
J gene: TRBJ1-2
V gene: TRBV30
D gene: TRBD1
CDR3 protein: CAWSGTGGPYGYTF
CDR3 DNA: TGTGCCTGGAGTGGGACAGGGGGCCCCTATGGCTACACCTTC

CDR3 length: 15
clone size: -
J gene: TRBJ1-6
V gene: TRBV6-5
D gene: -
CDR3 protein: CASTLGLSYNSPLHF
CDR3 DNA: TGTGCCAGCACCTTGGGACTGTCCTATAATTCACCCCTCCACTTT

CDR3 length: 16
clone size: -
J gene: TRBJ2-1
V gene: TRBV5-1
D gene: -
CDR3 protein: CASSVGGGFLYNEQFF
CDR3 DNA: TGCGCCAGCAGCGTGGGGGGGGGCTTCCTCTACAATGAGCAGTTCTTC